The TCR beta chain under discussion was sequenced for a study of T-cell reconstitution after alpha-beta-depleted transplantation in children. Notes on this clonotype: The antigen remains unidentified. A much bigger clone sits one base away, suggesting this may be a read error.

Per the germline V gene, CDR1 is MNHEY and CDR2 is SMNVEV (reference sequence). The CDR3 extends over 13 amino acids. The V and J ends lost 1 base and 7 bases respectively, with 11 bases between them. TCRbeta library construction was performed incorporating unique molecular identifiers. TCRdb reprocessed the PCR reads via MiXCR and lists one record per CDR3 protein. The sample lists tens of thousands of distinct CDR3 sequences; around 8.8% were seen once. General study points: It was surviving recipient T cells and thymic progenitors that gave some patients high TCRbeta diversity at day 60. Several hundred expanded graft clones reportedly supplied alpha-beta T cells about two months after transplant. After one year, T-cell counts and TCRbeta diversity mostly came from new T cells.

The receptor comes from a male patient between 2 and 15 years old who had a stem cell transplant for chronic granulomatous disease, so the T cells may come from the graft donor. The chain recombines TRBV27 with TRBJ2-7; a possible D gene is TRBD2 (5 bases). Specimen: PBMCs, mostly from graft donor cells, collected 60 days after TCRalphabeta/CD19-depleted stem cell transplant. CDR3 residues: CASSLWTAGEQYF. CDR3 sequence (DNA): TGTGCCAGCAGTTTATGGACTGCTGGGGAGCAGTACTTC.